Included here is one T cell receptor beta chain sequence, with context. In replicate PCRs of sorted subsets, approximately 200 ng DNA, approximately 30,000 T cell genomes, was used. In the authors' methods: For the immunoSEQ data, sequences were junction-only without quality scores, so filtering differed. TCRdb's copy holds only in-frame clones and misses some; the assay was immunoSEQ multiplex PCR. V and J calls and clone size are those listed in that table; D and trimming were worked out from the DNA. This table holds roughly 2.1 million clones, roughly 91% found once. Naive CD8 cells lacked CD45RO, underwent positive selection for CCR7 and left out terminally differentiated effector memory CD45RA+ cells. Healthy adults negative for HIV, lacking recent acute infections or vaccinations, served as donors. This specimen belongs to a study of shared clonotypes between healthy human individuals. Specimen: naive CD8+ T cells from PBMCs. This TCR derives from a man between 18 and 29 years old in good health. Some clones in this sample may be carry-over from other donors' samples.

The CDR3 loop is CSVFGGYTGELFF. The CDR3 coding sequence is TGCAGCGTTTTTGGTGGTTACACCGGGGAGCTGTTTTTT. The V and J genes are TRBV29-1 and TRBJ2-2; D is uncertain. The CDR3 has 13 amino acids. Germline-derived CDR1 and CDR2 are SQVTM and ANQGSEA. V lost 5 bases and J 3 bases, leaving 10 bases between the germline ends.